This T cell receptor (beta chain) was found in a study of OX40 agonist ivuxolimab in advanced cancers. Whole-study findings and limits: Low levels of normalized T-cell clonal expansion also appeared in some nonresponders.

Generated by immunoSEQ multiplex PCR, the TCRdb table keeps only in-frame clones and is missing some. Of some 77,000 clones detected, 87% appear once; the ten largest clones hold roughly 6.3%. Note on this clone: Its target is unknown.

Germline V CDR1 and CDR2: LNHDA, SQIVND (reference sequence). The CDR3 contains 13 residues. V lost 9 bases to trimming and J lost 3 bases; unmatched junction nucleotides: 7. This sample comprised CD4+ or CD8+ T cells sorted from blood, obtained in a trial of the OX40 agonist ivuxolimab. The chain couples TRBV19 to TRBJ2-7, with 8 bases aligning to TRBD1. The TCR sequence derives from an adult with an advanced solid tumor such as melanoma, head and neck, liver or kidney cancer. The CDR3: CASLDRAGYEQYF. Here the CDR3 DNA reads TGTGCCAGCCTGGACAGGGCCGGCTACGAGCAGTACTTC.